This T cell receptor (beta chain) derives from a study of PD-1 blockade in classical Hodgkin lymphoma (dated by TCRdb to 2020 to 2021). Regarding the research as a whole: Nivolumab dosing was 3 mg/kg intravenously every 2 weeks, continuing until either disease progression or unacceptable toxicity. To define a peripheral blood immune signature of response to PD-1 blockade in classical Hodgkin lymphoma, the study combined TCR beta sequencing with CyTOF. Points the paper makes about the study in general: The study was limited to a single clinical trial cohort, and causes of repertoire differences, possibly disease activity or prior therapy, remained undefined. CD4+ but not CD8+ TCR diversity rose significantly by C4D1 (p=0.0027 vs p=0.16), most apparent in complete responders (p=0.02). Trial patients achieving complete response had baseline diversity similar to newly diagnosed patients, whereas partial responders and progressors had significantly lower diversity. Lower diversity was observed in patients in whom nivolumab was started less than 1 year after ASCT, and these patients were excluded from later analyses so that confounding by immune reconstitution would be avoided. Baseline TCR diversity was reported to be lower in newly diagnosed patients than in healthy donors, and even lower in relapsed/refractory patients.

The time point label on this specimen signifies: cycle 4 day 1 (C4D1), after about 6 weeks of nivolumab. Every trial patient had relapsed following autologous stem cell transplantation, and prior brentuximab vedotin exposure was what differed among cohorts A, B and C. The trial cohort was composed of approximately 56 patients with relapsed/refractory classical Hodgkin lymphoma, for whom complete response, partial response or progressive disease was recorded as best overall response. Single-agent nivolumab was administered to trial patients in the multi-cohort phase II CheckMate 205 trial. An independent review committee assessed best overall response by applying the 2007 International Working Group response criteria. Trial PBMCs were obtained immediately prior to nivolumab initiation (C1D1) and on therapy at cycle 2 day 1 and cycle 4 day 1. Peripheral blood was collected in 8 mL Vacutainer Cell Preparation Tubes, from which PBMCs were isolated by centrifugation and then cryopreserved.

The Qiagen DNeasy kit was used to extract genomic DNA from unsorted PBMCs and from the negatively selected CD4+ and CD8+ fractions. TCR beta CDR3 regions were amplified by immunoSEQ multiplex PCR using primers annealing to V and J segments. A synthetic immune receptor repertoire was used to minimize amplification bias, and any residual bias was removed computationally once sequencing was done. In the source study's methods: Repertoire diversity was quantified as the Shannon entropy index using custom Python scripts. Unsorted, CD4+ and CD8+ repertoires were analyzed separately, except in combined analyses where CD4+ and CD8+ sequences were merged in silico. Clonal expansion was defined as at least a 2-fold frequency increase after treatment relative to C1D1, with a pseudocount of 0.5 for undetected baseline clones. Singleton clones were defined as clones with 0 or 1 copy at C1D1, and non-singleton clones were defined as clones with 2 or more copies. Clones expanded in unsorted samples were assigned a CD4+, CD8+ or unknown annotation through matching of protein sequences in sorted samples from the same patient. Wilcoxon tests on paired samples were used to test diversity changes from C1D1 to C4D1. This is the immuneACCESS table as TCRdb keeps it, with only in-frame sequences that have V and J called. A part of the clones is gone; compared with another copy, unresolved V genes explain less than half, and the rest is unexplained. The V and J calls and clone size come from that table; D and trimming were worked out from the DNA. The table for this sample lists about 50,000 clones; 85% to 90% of them were counted only once. About 14% of the sample goes to the ten largest clones.

From the cysteine up to the phenylalanine, the CDR3 has a length of 14 residues. Solely the CDR3 DNA is kept, with 42 bases framed from the first base. Trimming leaves V shorter by 5 bases and J shorter by 4 bases, with the junction holding 8 bases beyond the gene matches. CDR1 and CDR2 were assigned from the germline V gene (reference sequence) as LNHDA and SQIVND. In the case of this clone: What this receptor recognizes is not known. Qualities for individual bases were not recorded, and no much larger clone is one base off.

This specimen consisted of peripheral blood mononuclear cells (PBMCs), obtained before the fourth cycle of nivolumab. The source is a human donor with classical Hodgkin lymphoma. The chain joins TRBV19 to TRBJ2-7; the junction holds 7 bases that match TRBD2. Here is the DNA: TGTGCCAGTAGTCCCGGACTAGGTAGTTACGAGCAGTACTTC. Translated, it gives CASSPGLGSYEQYF.